This TCR beta chain was sequenced in a study of shared clonotypes between healthy human individuals. General study points: Shared clonotypes across all four donors exceeded non-shared ones in generation probability.

A word on this clone: No antigen is known for it.

Running of the assay took place at deep level. Each sorted subset replicate got 200 ng genomic DNA, roughly 30,000 genomes. Using immunoSEQ multiplex PCR, the repertoire was profiled, and TCRdb retains in-frame clones only, with some absent. The sample shows over 1.4 million clones, roughly 96% of them seen only once. Free of recent acute infections or vaccinations, the donors were healthy HIV-negative adults. Germline CDR1 MDHEN, CDR2 SYDVKM. The CDR3 consists of 14 residues. The germline V and J ends were trimmed by 5 bases and 7 bases, with 15 bases remaining between them. Sequencing was performed on naive CD4+ T cells sorted from blood. Specified subset: CD45RA+ positively selected. The TCR was taken from a man aged 25 to 40 in good health. The rearrangement joins TRBV28 to TRBJ2-1; D remains ambiguous. The CDR3 DNA sequence: TGTGCCAGCAGTAACTACCGCCCGCGGAATGAGCAGTTCTTC. Its translation: CASSNYRPRNEQFF.